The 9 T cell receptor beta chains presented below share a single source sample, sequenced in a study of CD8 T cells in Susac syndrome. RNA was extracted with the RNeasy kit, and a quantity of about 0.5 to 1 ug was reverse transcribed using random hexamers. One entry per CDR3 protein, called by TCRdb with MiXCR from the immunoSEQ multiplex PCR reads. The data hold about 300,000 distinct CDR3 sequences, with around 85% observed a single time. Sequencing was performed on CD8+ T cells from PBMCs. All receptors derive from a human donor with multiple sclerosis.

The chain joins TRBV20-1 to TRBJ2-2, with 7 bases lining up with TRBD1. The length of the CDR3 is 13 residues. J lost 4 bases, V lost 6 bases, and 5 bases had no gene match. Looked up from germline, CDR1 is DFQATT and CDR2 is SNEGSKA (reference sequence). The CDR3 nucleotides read TGCAGTGCCCCGGACAGGTTCACCGGGGAGCTGTTTTTT. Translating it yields CSAPDRFTGELFF.

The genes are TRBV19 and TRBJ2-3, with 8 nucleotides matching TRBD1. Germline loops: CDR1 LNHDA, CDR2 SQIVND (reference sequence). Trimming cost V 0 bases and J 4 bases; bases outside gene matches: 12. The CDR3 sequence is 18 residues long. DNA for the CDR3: TGTGCCAGTAGTATAGATCTTCTCACAGGGGGTCTTGCAGATACGCAGTATTTT. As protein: CASSIDLLTGGLADTQYF. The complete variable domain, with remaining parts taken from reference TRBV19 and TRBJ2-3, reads DGGITQSPKYLFRKEGQNVTLSCEQNLNHDAMYWYRQDPGQGLRLIYYSQIVNDFQKGDIAEGYSVSREKKESFPLTVTSAQKNPTAFYLCASSIDLLTGGLADTQYFGPGTRLTVL.

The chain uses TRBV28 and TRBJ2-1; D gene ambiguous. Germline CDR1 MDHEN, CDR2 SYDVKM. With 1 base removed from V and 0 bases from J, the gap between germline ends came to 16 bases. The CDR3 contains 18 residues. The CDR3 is CASSLFYPSGSSYNEQFF. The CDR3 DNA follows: TGTGCCAGCAGTTTATTCTACCCCTCAGGTAGCTCCTACAATGAGCAGTTCTTC.

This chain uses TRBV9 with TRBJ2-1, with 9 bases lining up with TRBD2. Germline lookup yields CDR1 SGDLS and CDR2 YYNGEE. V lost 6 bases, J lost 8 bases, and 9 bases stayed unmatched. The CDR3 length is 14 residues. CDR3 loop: CASTSGTSSHEQFF. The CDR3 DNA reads TGTGCCAGCACGTCCGGGACTAGCTCCCATGAGCAGTTCTTC.

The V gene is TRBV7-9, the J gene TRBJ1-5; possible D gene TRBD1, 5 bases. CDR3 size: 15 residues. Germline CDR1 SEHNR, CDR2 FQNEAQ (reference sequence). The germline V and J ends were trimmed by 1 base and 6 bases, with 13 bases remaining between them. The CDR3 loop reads CASSLEGDFGQPQHF. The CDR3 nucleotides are TGTGCCAGCAGCTTAGAAGGGGATTTCGGTCAGCCCCAGCATTTT.

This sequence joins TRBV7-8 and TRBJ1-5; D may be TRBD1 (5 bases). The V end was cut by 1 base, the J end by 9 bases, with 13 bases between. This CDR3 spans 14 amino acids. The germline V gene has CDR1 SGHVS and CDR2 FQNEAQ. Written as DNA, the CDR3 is TGTGCCAGCAGCTTAGGGGGGTCTGTATCGCCCCAGCATTTT. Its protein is CASSLGGSVSPQHF.

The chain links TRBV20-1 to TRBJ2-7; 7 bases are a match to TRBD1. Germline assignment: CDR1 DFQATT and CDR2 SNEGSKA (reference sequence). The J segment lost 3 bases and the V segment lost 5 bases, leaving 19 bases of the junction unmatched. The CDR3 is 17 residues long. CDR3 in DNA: TGCAGTGCTCCGAAATTCCACGACAGGGATGGGGACTACGAGCAGTACTTC. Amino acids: CSAPKFHDRDGDYEQYF.

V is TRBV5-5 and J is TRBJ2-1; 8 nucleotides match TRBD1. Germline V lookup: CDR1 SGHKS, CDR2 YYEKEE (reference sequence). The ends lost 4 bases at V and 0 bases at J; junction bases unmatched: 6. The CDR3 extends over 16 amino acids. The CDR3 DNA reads TGTGCCAGCAGCATCAACAGGGGGAGCTCCTACAATGAGCAGTTCTTC. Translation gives CASSINRGSSYNEQFF.

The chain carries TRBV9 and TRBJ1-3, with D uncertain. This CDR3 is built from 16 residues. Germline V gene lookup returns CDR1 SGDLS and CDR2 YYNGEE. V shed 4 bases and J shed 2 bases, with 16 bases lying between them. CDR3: CASSPYGSITGNTIYF. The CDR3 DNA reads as TGTGCCAGCAGCCCGTACGGGTCCATAACTGGAAACACCATATATTTT.